This T cell receptor beta chain was sequenced for a study of blood T cell repertoires in COVID-19. Clones were sequenced by immunoSEQ multiplex PCR, and TCRdb holds only the in-frame ones, with some missing. The data show about 190,000 clones, over 75% seen once. The V gene's germline CDR1 is MDHEN and CDR2 SYDVKM. The CDR3 contains 14 residues. Trimming pared 4 bases from V and 1 base from J, leaving 10 bases between. The sequence was collected from a woman over 75 with active or convalescent COVID-19. The sequenced sample consisted of peripheral blood. This rearrangement joins TRBV28 to TRBJ2-5; D is unresolved. The CDR3 sequence: CASSSLQVQETQYF. The CDR3 DNA reads TGTGCCAGCAGTTCTTTGCAGGTCCAAGAGACCCAGTACTTC.